The T cell receptor beta chain under discussion was sequenced for a study of cytomegalovirus exposure and HLA in healthy donors. Broader study findings: Most observed TCR sequences were rare, whereas some public TCRs were detected in many donors. The authors enumerated over 150 TCR beta chains as linked to cytomegalovirus. Subsequent analysis revealed that first-cohort TCR clusters tended to co-occur in the 120 validation repertoires.

Worth noting for this clone: Its target is unknown.

Profiling relied on immunoSEQ multiplex PCR, and the TCRdb table lists in-frame clones only, not all of them. Here the sample spans 300,000 to 350,000 clones, approximately 88% being singletons. The study drew the donors from its approximately 120-subject validation cohort, separate from the approximately 670-subject first cohort. The CDR3 is 15 amino acids. This clonotype was obtained from a man aged 30 to 39 in good health and CMV-seronegative. This chain joins TRBV21-1 and TRBJ2-5; the table's TRBD1 call for D was not verified on the DNA. TRBV21-1 is listed as a pseudogene. Sequenced sample: PBMCs. This CDR3 is CASSKAGQTQETQYF. The DNA for the CDR3 is TGTGCCAGCAGCAAAGCGGGACAGACACAAGAGACCCAGTACTTC.